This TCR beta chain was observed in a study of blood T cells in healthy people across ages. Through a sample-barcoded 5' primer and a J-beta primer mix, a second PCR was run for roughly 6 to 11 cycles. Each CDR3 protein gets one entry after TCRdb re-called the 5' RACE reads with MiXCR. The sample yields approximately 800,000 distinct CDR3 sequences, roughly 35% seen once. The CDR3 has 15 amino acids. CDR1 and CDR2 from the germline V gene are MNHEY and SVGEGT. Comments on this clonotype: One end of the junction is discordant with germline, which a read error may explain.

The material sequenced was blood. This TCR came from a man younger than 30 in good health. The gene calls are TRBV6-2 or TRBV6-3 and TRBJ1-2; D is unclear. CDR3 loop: CVSSRSRGVGYGYTF. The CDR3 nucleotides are TGTGTCAGCAGTCGCTCCAGAGGAGTGGGGTATGGCTACACCTTC.